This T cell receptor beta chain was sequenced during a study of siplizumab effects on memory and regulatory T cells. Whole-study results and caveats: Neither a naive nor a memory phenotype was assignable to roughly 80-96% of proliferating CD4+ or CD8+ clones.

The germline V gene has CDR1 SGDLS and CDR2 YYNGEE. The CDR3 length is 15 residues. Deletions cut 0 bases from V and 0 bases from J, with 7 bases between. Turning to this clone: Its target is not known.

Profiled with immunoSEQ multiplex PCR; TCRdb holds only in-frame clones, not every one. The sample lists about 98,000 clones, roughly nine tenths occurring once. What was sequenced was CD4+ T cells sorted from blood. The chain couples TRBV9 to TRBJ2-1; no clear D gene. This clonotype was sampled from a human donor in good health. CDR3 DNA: TGTGCCAGCAGCGTAGGTAGAAGCTCCTACAATGAGCAGTTCTTC. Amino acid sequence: CASSVGRSSYNEQFF. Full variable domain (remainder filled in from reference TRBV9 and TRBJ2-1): DSGVTQTPKHLITATGQRVTLRCSPRSGDLSVYWYQQSLDQGLQFLIQYYNGEERAKGNILERFSAQQFPDLHSELNLSSLELGDSALYFCASSVGRSSYNEQFFGPGTRLTVL.